These 15 T cell receptor beta chains were sequenced from one sample in a study of cytomegalovirus exposure and HLA in healthy donors. Produced via immunoSEQ multiplex PCR; TCRdb's table is partial and in-frame only. The sample records 130,000 to 150,000 clones, 90% being singletons. The specimen was PBMCs. These receptors all come from a woman between 25 and 40 years old in good health and CMV-seropositive.

V and J are TRBV5-5 and TRBJ2-7, with 8 bases lining up with TRBD1. The CDR3 consists of 15 residues. V was clipped by 4 bases and J by 1 base; unmatched bases: 7. Germline V gene sequence: CDR1 SGHKS, CDR2 YYEKEE (reference sequence). The chain's CDR3 is CASSTRTGLSYEQYF. CDR3 DNA: TGTGCCAGCAGCACGCGGACAGGGCTGTCCTACGAGCAGTACTTC.

V and J are TRBV6-4 and TRBJ2-7; D unclear. The CDR3 extends over 11 amino acids. CDR1 and CDR2 (germline): MRHNA, SNTAGT. Trimming cost V 9 bases and J 1 base, with 7 bases left between them. CDR3: CARSSSYEQYF. The CDR3 DNA reads TGTGCCAGATCCAGTTCCTACGAGCAGTACTTC.

The V gene is TRBV9, the J gene TRBJ2-5, with TRBD2 matching 11 bases. Trimming cost V 4 bases and J 3 bases; bases outside gene matches: 11. Germline CDR1 is SGDLS and CDR2 is YYNGEE. The CDR3 covers 17 residues. CDR3 sequence reads: CASSTPRTSGREETQYF. DNA of the CDR3: TGTGCCAGCAGCACCCCTAGAACTAGCGGGAGAGAAGAGACCCAGTACTTC.

The chain carries TRBV7-2 and TRBJ1-3; D might be TRBD1 (5 bases). The CDR3 has 14 residues. Trimming removed 5 bases from V and 3 bases from J, with 11 bases in between. CDR1 and CDR2 from the germline V gene are SGHTA and FQGNSA. CDR3 in amino acids: CASSEVQGGNTIYF. CDR3 in DNA: TGTGCCAGCAGCGAGGTGCAGGGTGGAAACACCATATATTTT.

The genes are TRBV28 and TRBJ2-7; 10 bases match TRBD1. V dropped 10 bases and J dropped 3; count of bases not matched to a gene: 12. The CDR3 is 15 residues long. CDR1 is MDHEN and CDR2 is SYDVKM in the germline V gene. For the CDR3, the DNA is TGTGCCATCCGAACCACGGGGACAGGGGTCTACGAGCAGTACTTC. Protein sequence: CAIRTTGTGVYEQYF.

The chain uses TRBV27 and TRBJ2-7, with a weak D call TRBD2 (7 bases). This CDR3 is 17 amino acids long. Germline V CDR1 and CDR2: MNHEY, SMNVEV (reference sequence). V lost 5 bases, J lost 5 bases, and 25 bases lay in between. The CDR3 spells CASSGGGGGPSRNEQYF. The CDR3 region has the DNA TGTGCCAGCAGTGGGGGAGGGGGAGGGCCTAGTCGGAACGAGCAGTACTTC.

V is TRBV2 and J is TRBJ1-4; 9 bases agree with TRBD1. CDR1 and CDR2 from the germline V gene are SNHLY and FYNNEI. The CDR3 totals 13 residues. Losses at the gene ends were 11 bases for V and 6 bases for J; bases not matched to a gene: 7. The CDR3 here is CAGTTGGHEKLFF. The CDR3 region has the DNA TGTGCCGGGACGACAGGGGGTCATGAAAAACTGTTTTTT.

The chain is built from TRBV9 and TRBJ2-7, with D possibly being TRBD1 (5 bases). With 0 bases removed from V and 6 bases from J, the gap between germline ends came to 13 bases. The CDR3 sequence is 14 residues long. Germline CDR1 and CDR2: SGDLS and YYNGEE. The CDR3 loop reads CASSVDGAGLEQYF. In nucleotides, the CDR3 is TGTGCCAGCAGCGTAGATGGAGCAGGGCTCGAGCAGTACTTC.

This sequence joins TRBV5-1 and TRBJ1-1, with 7 bases that match TRBD1. The CDR3 is made up of 15 amino acids. Per germline, CDR1 SGHRS and CDR2 YFSETQ. V gave up 0 bases and J gave up 10 bases; unmatched junction bases: 12. The CDR3 here is CASSLEWDSTFGAFF. The DNA of the CDR3 is TGCGCCAGCAGCTTGGAATGGGACAGCACCTTTGGAGCTTTCTTT.

This clone was seen only once. The V call is TRBV7-3, the J call TRBJ2-7; a weak D match, TRBD2 (5 bases). V gave up 5 bases and J gave up 6 bases, with 14 bases separating them. CDR3 length: 13 residues. Germline V gene sequence: CDR1 SGHTA, CDR2 FQGTGA. In DNA form, the CDR3 reads TGTGCCAGCAGCCCCAGCCTCGCGGGCGAGCAGTACTTC. Protein: CASSPSLAGEQYF.

The chain links TRBV6-5 to TRBJ2-3, with 9 nucleotides matching TRBD2. With 5 bases clipped from V and 6 bases from J, the junction kept 6 bases outside the gene matches. CDR3 length: 14 amino acids. CDR1 and CDR2 (germline): MNHEY, SVGAGI. The CDR3 DNA reads TGTGCCAGCAGTATTAGCGGGAGCGTCGATACGCAGTATTTT. This gives the protein CASSISGSVDTQYF.

V and J are TRBV11-1 and TRBJ1-4, with 10 bases identical to TRBD1. Germline V CDR1 and CDR2: SGHAT, FQDESV (reference sequence). This CDR3 has 18 amino acids. The ends lost 4 bases at V and 7 bases at J; junction bases unmatched: 15. In nucleotides, the CDR3 is TGTGCCAGCAGCTCGGCTCCGGGACAGGGGAGTATTTCTGAAAAACTGTTTTTT. This encodes CASSSAPGQGSISEKLFF.

As regards this clone: Other nucleotide sequences in the sample specify the same CDR3. The chain joins TRBV28 to TRBJ2-5; no reliable D call. V dropped 3 bases and J dropped 2 bases, with 7 bases sitting between them. The germline V gene encodes CDR1 MDHEN and CDR2 SYDVKM. The CDR3 covers 13 residues. CDR3 in amino acids: CASSLWQQETQYF. The CDR3, as DNA: TGTGCCAGCAGTTTGTGGCAGCAAGAGACCCAGTACTTC.

This clone has more than one count but fewer than ten. The chain combines TRBV5-4 with TRBJ1-5; TRBD1 aligns across 7 bases. Germline CDR1 is SGHNT and CDR2 is YYREEE (reference sequence). After removal of 0 bases from V and 10 bases from J, the junction contained 13 bases not matched to a gene. This CDR3 contains 16 residues. As DNA, the CDR3 is TGTGCCAGCAGCTTGGCCCTTAAGGGGGCGGCCAAACCCCAGCATTTT. The encoded protein is CASSLALKGAAKPQHF.

A single count supports this clone. The rearrangement links TRBV18 to TRBJ2-7, with 8 positions matching TRBD1. With V trimmed by 3 bases and J by 3 bases, 10 bases remained unmatched. The germline CDR1 and CDR2 sequences are KGHSH and LQKENI. The length of the CDR3 is 16 residues. CDR3 bases: TGTGCCAGCTCACCGGTGGACAGGGTGTTTTTCTACGAGCAGTACTTC. It encodes CASSPVDRVFFYEQYF.